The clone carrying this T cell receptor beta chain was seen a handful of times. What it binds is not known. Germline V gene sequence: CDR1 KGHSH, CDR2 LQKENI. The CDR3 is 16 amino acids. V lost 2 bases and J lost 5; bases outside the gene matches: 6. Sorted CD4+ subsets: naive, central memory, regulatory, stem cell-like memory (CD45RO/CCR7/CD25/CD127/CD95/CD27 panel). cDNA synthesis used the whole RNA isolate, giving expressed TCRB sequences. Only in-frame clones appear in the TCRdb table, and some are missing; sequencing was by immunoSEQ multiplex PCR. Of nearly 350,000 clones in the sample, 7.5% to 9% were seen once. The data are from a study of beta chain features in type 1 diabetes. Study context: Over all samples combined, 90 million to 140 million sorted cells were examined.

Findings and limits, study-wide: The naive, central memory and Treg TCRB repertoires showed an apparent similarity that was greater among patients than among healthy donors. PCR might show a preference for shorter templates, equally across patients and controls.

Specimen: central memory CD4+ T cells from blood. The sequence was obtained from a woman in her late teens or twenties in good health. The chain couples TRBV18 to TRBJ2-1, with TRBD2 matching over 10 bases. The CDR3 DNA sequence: TGTGCCAGCTCACCATCGCTAGCGGGAGTGAACAATGAGCAGTTCTTC. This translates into CASSPSLAGVNNEQFF.